The 3 T cell receptor beta chains below were found in one sample sequenced in a study of identical twins. TCRdb independently ran MiXCR on the 5' RACE reads; one entry per CDR3 protein. There are hundreds of thousands of distinct CDR3 sequences in the sample; roughly 12% occur only once, and 1.5% to 2% lies in the top ten. These data are also associated with another study on yellow fever vaccine responses in identical twins.

The sequenced sample consisted of PBMCs. The receptor set was obtained from a woman aged 18-29 years in good health.

This clonotype has ten or more counts. This chain uses TRBV7-8 with TRBJ2-7; 11 bases match TRBD2. CDR3 length: 13 residues. Trimming removed 8 bases from V and 4 bases from J; junction bases left unmatched: 4. Per germline, CDR1 SGHVS and CDR2 FQNEAQ. The CDR3: CASDVAGGYEQYF. CDR3 nucleotide sequence: TGTGCCAGCGATGTAGCGGGAGGGTACGAGCAGTACTTC.

In its sample, this clonotype was seen a few times. The chain recombines TRBV2 with TRBJ1-1; TRBD1 might be the D (6 bases). The CDR3 is 13 amino acids. Trimming left V 3 bases short and J 7 bases short, with 12 bases between. CDR1 and CDR2 (germline): SNHLY, FYNNEI. The CDR3 coding sequence is TGTGCCAGCAGTGAGAGGGGGAGAGGTGAAGCTTTCTTT. It codes for CASSERGRGEAFF.

At least ten counts were recorded for this clonotype. The chain uses TRBV10-3 and TRBJ2-1; possibly TRBD2 for D (6 bases). The CDR3 covers 14 residues. The V end lost 5 bases, the J end lost 4 bases, and 12 bases lay between the germline ends. Germline loops: CDR1 ENHRY, CDR2 SYGVKD. Written as DNA, the CDR3 is TGTGCCATCAGTAGGTCTAGCGATTACAATGAGCAGTTCTTC. As protein: CAISRSSDYNEQFF.